This T cell receptor (beta chain) derives from a study of T cell repertoires in cytomegalovirus infection. Study context: Signatures in public TCR beta sequences pointed to both CMV infection and matching HLA type.

TCRdb reprocessed the reads with MiXCR, giving one entry per CDR3 protein. The sample yields about 180,000 distinct CDR3 sequences, roughly 14% seen once. CDR3 length: 14 residues. Germline values: CDR1 SSHAT, CDR2 FNYEAQ (reference sequence). About this clonotype itself: What it recognizes is unknown. Sequence at one end of the junction differs from germline and may be a read error.

Regarding the study as a whole: Cumulative public TCR beta family frequency identified carriers of CMV plus the relevant HLA. The response measured ex vivo was dominated by TCR beta clonotypes (HLA-C-restricted and CMV-specific).

The sample comprised PBMCs. The chain joins TRBV7-7 to TRBJ2-2; D unclear. The receptor's source is a human donor in good health (CMV status not recorded). Some clones in this sample may be carry-over from other donors' samples. The CDR3 coding sequence is TGTGCTAGCAGCTTATTTGCGAACACCGGGGAGCTGTTTTTT. The encoded protein is CASSLFANTGELFF.